A selection of T cell receptor beta chains follows, all from one sample in a study of cytomegalovirus exposure and HLA in healthy donors. Assay: immunoSEQ multiplex PCR; the TCRdb copy retains only in-frame clones and omits some. This table has about 360,000 clones, around 86% appearing once. What was sequenced was PBMCs. Every receptor here comes from a woman younger than 35 in good health and CMV-seronegative. The CDR3 runs from the conserved cysteine through the conserved F or W. D genes are given only for firm matches. Clone size, where shown, is once, few, many, or a class for clones that have expanded.

length | D | J | V | size | DNA | CDR3
13 | TRBD1 | TRBJ2-1 | TRBV30 | - | TGTGCCTGGAGTAGGGACAGCAGGGATGAGCAGTTCTTC | CAWSRDSRDEQFF
17 | TRBD1 | TRBJ2-7 | TRBV5-1 | - | TGCGCCAGCAGCTTCCGCTCCAGGGGGTCAACCTCCTACGAGCAGTACTTC | CASSFRSRGSTSYEQYF
17 | TRBD1 | TRBJ2-1 | TRBV9 | - | TGTGCCAGCAGCGCAGCTCCAGGGGGATTATCCTACAATGAGCAGTTCTTC | CASSAAPGGLSYNEQFF
17 | TRBD1 | TRBJ1-3 | TRBV5-1 | - | TGCGCCAGCAGCTTGGGGACAGGGTCAATCTCTGGAAACACCATATATTTT | CASSLGTGSISGNTIYF
14 | - | TRBJ1-6 | TRBV2 | - | TGTGCCAGCAGTGTGAGGGGTAGCGGATCACCCCTCCACTTT | CASSVRGSGSPLHF
15 | TRBD1 | TRBJ1-5 | TRBV6-5 | - | TGTGCCAGCAGTCCTGACAGGGGGGACAATCAGCCCCAGCATTTT | CASSPDRGDNQPQHF
12 | - | TRBJ2-7 | TRBV27 | - | TGTGCCAGCAGTTTAAGCGGAAACGAGCAGTACTTC | CASSLSGNEQYF
15 | TRBD2 | TRBJ2-7 | TRBV9 | - | TGTGCCAGCAGCCCGAGACTAGCGGGGCCTTCCGAGCAGTACTTC | CASSPRLAGPSEQYF
16 | - | TRBJ1-5 | TRBV4-1 | - | TGCGCCAGCAGCCTTCCGGGGGACGGGAGCAATCAGCCCCAGCATTTT | CASSLPGDGSNQPQHF
15 | - | TRBJ1-2 | TRBV7-9 | - | TGTGCCAGCAGCCCGTCCGGGATCACGGACTATGGCTACACCTTC | CASSPSGITDYGYTF
13 | - | TRBJ1-2 | TRBV2 | few | TGTGCCAGCAATCAGGCTTTGGGCTATGGCTACACCTTC | CASNQALGYGYTF
21 | TRBD2 | TRBJ2-2 | TRBV4-2 | - | TGTGCCAGCAGCCAAGATCTGCGGTGGCGGACTAGCGGAGCGAACACCGGGGAGCTGTTTTTT | CASSQDLRWRTSGANTGELFF
16 | TRBD2 | TRBJ2-1 | TRBV2 | - | TGTGCCAGCAGACGTTCGGTAGCGGGAGGGAACAATGAGCAGTTCTTC | CASRRSVAGGNNEQFF
17 | TRBD2 | TRBJ2-3 | TRBV13 | - | TGTGCCAGCAGCTCCCTAGCGGGAGGGCCGGGGGCAGATACGCAGTATTTT | CASSSLAGGPGADTQYF
13 | - | TRBJ2-7 | TRBV10-1 | - | TGCGCCAGCAGTGAGTCTAGCGCCTACGAGCAGTACTTC | CASSESSAYEQYF
15 | TRBD2 | TRBJ2-7 | TRBV28 | - | TGTGCCAGCACCGGGACTAGTGGCGCGGCCAACGAGCAGTACTTC | CASTGTSGAANEQYF
13 | - | TRBJ1-2 | TRBV9 | few | TGTGCCAGCAGAGGTACAGGGAGCTATGGCTACACCTTC | CASRGTGSYGYTF
12 | - | TRBJ2-1 | TRBV10-1 | once | TGCGCCAGCAGTCTCCGGTACAATGAGCAGTTCTTC | CASSLRYNEQFF
15 | - | TRBJ1-4 | TRBV11-2 | many | TGTGCCAGCAGCTTTAGGGGGTCGACTAATGAAAAACTGTTTTTT | CASSFRGSTNEKLFF
15 | - | TRBJ2-7 | TRBV11-1 | - | TGTGCCAGCAGCTCCGAGCCAGGGACACCTTACGAGCAGTACTTC | CASSSEPGTPYEQYF
17 | TRBD1 | TRBJ1-6 | TRBV28 | - | TGTGCCAGCAGTTTATTCGACAGGGCATCCTATAATTCACCCCTCCACTTT | CASSLFDRASYNSPLHF
14 | - | TRBJ1-1 | TRBV30 | - | TGTGCCTGGATGATGAGTCCCTTAACCACTGAAGCTTTCTTT | CAWMMSPLTTEAFF
14 | - | TRBJ1-6 | TRBV2 | - | TGTGCCAGCAGTGAGTGGCAGGGTAATTCACCCCTCCACTTT | CASSEWQGNSPLHF
17 | - | TRBJ2-3 | TRBV27 | - | TGTGCCAGCAGCCCCACTCCTAATCTAGCGCGCACAGATACGCAGTATTTT | CASSPTPNLARTDTQYF
13 | TRBD1 | TRBJ2-1 | TRBV29-1 | - | TGCAGCGAAACAGGGGGGCAATCCAATGAGCAGTTCTTC | CSETGGQSNEQFF
15 | - | TRBJ1-5 | TRBV27 | - | TGTGCCAGCACCCCCCAGGCAGGTCTCTTGTCGCCCCAGCATTTT | CASTPQAGLLSPQHF
14 | TRBD1 | TRBJ2-7 | TRBV27 | - | TGTGCCAGCAGTCCCCGACAGGGCCACGGCGAGCAGTACTTC | CASSPRQGHGEQYF
15 | TRBD1 | TRBJ2-7 | TRBV19 | - | TGTGCCAGTAGTCCCTCGGGACAGGGTACCTACGAGCAGTACTTC | CASSPSGQGTYEQYF
13 | - | TRBJ1-5 | TRBV7-3 | - | TGTGCCAGCAGCTTACAGGGAAATCAGCCCCAGCATTTT | CASSLQGNQPQHF
14 | TRBD1 | TRBJ1-3 | TRBV6-5 | - | TGTGCCAGCAGGAGGGACAGCTCTGGAAACACCATATATTTT | CASRRDSSGNTIYF
14 | - | TRBJ1-1 | TRBV7-8 | - | TGTGCCAGCAGAACTGGGCCCGGGAGCCCTGAAGCTTTCTTT | CASRTGPGSPEAFF
15 | - | TRBJ1-1 | TRBV7-9 | - | TGTGCCAGCAGGATAACGGGACTTCTGAACACTGAAGCTTTCTTT | CASRITGLLNTEAFF
18 | TRBD1 | TRBJ1-1 | TRBV9 | - | TGTGCCAGCAGCGTAGTCCCAGACAGGGGGCCTTTGGGCACTGAAGCTTTCTTT | CASSVVPDRGPLGTEAFF
15 | - | TRBJ1-5 | TRBV28 | few | TGTGCCAGCAGCCGGGGGGGCGGACCCAATCAGCCCCAGCATTTT | CASSRGGGPNQPQHF
14 | - | TRBJ1-2 | TRBV5-1 | few | TGCGCCAGCAGCTCAACAGGGATGGGCTATGGCTACACCTTC | CASSSTGMGYGYTF
13 | - | TRBJ2-7 | TRBV21-1 | - | TGTGCCAGCAGCACGGGACAAACGGCTGAGCAGTACTTC | CASSTGQTAEQYF
15 | TRBD2 | TRBJ2-1 | TRBV5-1 | - | TGCGCCAGCAGCTTTAGCGGGGGGGCGGGTAATGAGCAGTTCTTC | CASSFSGGAGNEQFF
16 | - | TRBJ1-2 | TRBV5-1 | - | TGCGCCAGCAGCTTGGACACAGGGCTAGCTAACTATGGCTACACCTTC | CASSLDTGLANYGYTF
15 | - | TRBJ2-3 | TRBV18 | - | TGTGCCAGCTCACGGGCACGTACTAGCACAGATACGCAGTATTTT | CASSRARTSTDTQYF
15 | - | TRBJ2-7 | TRBV4-2 | few | TGTGCCAGCAGCCAAGGGGGCGAGCGGGCCTACGAGCAGTACTTC | CASSQGGERAYEQYF
12 | - | TRBJ2-7 | TRBV28 | few | TGTGCCAGCAGTCCCAACTTTCCCGAGCAGTACTTC | CASSPNFPEQYF
14 | TRBD1 | TRBJ1-1 | TRBV13 | - | TGTGCCAGCAGCTTGGGACAGAGGAACACTGAAGCTTTCTTT | CASSLGQRNTEAFF
15 | TRBD1 | TRBJ2-2 | TRBV6-6 | - | TGTGCCAGCAGTTATAGGACAGGGGGAACCGGGGAGCTGTTTTTT | CASSYRTGGTGELFF
14 | TRBD1 | TRBJ2-7 | TRBV5-4 | - | TGTGCCAGCAGCCTGGGACAGGGTCTCGGCGAGCAGTACTTC | CASSLGQGLGEQYF
17 | TRBD1 | TRBJ1-5 | TRBV15 | - | TGTGCCACCAGCAGAGATCACGGGACAGCTAGCAATCAGCCCCAGCATTTT | CATSRDHGTASNQPQHF
15 | TRBD2 | TRBJ2-3 | TRBV2 | - | TGTGCCACCGTCCTAGCGGGGGACGACACAGATACGCAGTATTTT | CATVLAGDDTDTQYF
14 | - | TRBJ2-7 | TRBV6-6 | - | TGTGCCAGCAGTTACTCCGGGCCGGGGGACGAGCAGTACTTC | CASSYSGPGDEQYF
15 | - | TRBJ1-5 | TRBV7-8 | - | TGTGCCAGCAGCTCGGAGTACAGGTCCAATCAGCCCCAGCATTTT | CASSSEYRSNQPQHF
14 | - | TRBJ2-1 | TRBV5-1 | - | TGCGCCAGCAGCTTGGCACAGGGCAGCAATGAGCAGTTCTTC | CASSLAQGSNEQFF
13 | - | TRBJ1-2 | TRBV29-1 | - | TGCAGCGCCGCCCGGGCCCAGGGCTATGGCTACACCTTC | CSAARAQGYGYTF
12 | TRBD1 | TRBJ1-1 | TRBV28 | - | TGTGCCAGCAGGACAGGGGTTGGTGAAGCTTTCTTT | CASRTGVGEAFF
15 | TRBD1 | TRBJ1-4 | TRBV27 | - | TGTGCCAGCAGCCGACAGGGAGGTTTTAATGAAAAACTGTTTTTT | CASSRQGGFNEKLFF
17 | TRBD2 | TRBJ2-5 | TRBV28 | - | TGTGCCAGCAGTTTTTTCGCGTCTAGCGGGTACCAAGAGACCCAGTACTTC | CASSFFASSGYQETQYF
14 | - | TRBJ2-7 | TRBV4-1 | - | TGCGCCAGCAGCCAAGAGCAGGACTCCTACGAGCAGTACTTC | CASSQEQDSYEQYF
15 | - | TRBJ1-2 | TRBV6-1 | - | TGTGCCAGCAGTGAAAGCAGGGGAGCATTCTATGGCTACACCTTC | CASSESRGAFYGYTF
13 | TRBD1 | TRBJ1-2 | TRBV30 | few | TGTGCCTGGACCCCGGGACAGCCCTATGGCTACACCTTC | CAWTPGQPYGYTF
14 | - | TRBJ2-7 | TRBV27 | - | - | CASSSSGVSYEQYF
14 | TRBD1 | TRBJ2-7 | TRBV27 | - | TGTGCCAGCAGTTTTCCGGGACAGGGTTACGAGCAGTACTTC | CASSFPGQGYEQYF
15 | TRBD1 | TRBJ2-7 | TRBV4-1 | few | TGCGCCAGCAGCCAAGATGGGACAGGGTTCTACGAGCAGTACTTC | CASSQDGTGFYEQYF